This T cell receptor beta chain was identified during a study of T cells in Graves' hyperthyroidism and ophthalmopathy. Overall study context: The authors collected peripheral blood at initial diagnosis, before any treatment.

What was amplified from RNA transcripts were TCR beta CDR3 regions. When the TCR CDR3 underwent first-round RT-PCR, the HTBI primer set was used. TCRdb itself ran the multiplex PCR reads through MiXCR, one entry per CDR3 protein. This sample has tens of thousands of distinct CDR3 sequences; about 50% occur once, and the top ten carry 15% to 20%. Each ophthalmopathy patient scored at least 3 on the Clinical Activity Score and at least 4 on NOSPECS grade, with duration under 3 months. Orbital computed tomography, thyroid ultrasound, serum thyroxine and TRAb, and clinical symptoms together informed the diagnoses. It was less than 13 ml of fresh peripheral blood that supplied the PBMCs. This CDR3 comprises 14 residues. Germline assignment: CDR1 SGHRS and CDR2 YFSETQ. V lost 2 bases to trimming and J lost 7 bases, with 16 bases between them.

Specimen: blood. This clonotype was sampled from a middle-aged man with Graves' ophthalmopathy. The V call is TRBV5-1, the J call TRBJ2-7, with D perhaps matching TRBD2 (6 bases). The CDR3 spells CASSFAGQGREQYF. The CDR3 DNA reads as TGCGCCAGCAGCTTCGCGGGGCAGGGAAGGGAGCAGTACTTC.